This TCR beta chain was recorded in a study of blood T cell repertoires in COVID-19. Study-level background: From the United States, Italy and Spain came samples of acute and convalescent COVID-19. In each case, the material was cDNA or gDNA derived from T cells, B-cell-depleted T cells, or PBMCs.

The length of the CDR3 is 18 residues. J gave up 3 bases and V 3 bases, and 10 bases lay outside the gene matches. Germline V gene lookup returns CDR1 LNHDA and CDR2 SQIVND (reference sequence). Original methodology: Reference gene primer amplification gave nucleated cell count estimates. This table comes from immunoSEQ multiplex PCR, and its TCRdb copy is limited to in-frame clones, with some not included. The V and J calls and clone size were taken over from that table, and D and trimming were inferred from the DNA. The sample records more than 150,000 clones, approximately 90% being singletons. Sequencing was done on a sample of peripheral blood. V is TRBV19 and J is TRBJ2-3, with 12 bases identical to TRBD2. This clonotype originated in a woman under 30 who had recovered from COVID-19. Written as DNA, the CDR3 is TGTGCCAGTAGTATCTCTAGCGGGGGGGCCGGATGGACAGATACGCAGTATTTT. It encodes CASSISSGGAGWTDTQYF.